This record covers a single TCR beta chain. The antigen is unknown. The V and J ends lost 2 bases and 1 base, in that order; junction bases with no gene match: 7. In germline, CDR1 is SEHNR, CDR2 FQNEAQ (reference sequence). The CDR3 has 16 amino acids. This entry comes from a study of spatial heterogeneity in lung cancer. Whole-study results and caveats: Among blood samples, ubiquitous expanded tumor TCRs appeared more at resection than at follow-up.

Documented time point: sample taken at primary tumor resection. Whole RNA was taken from tumor, nontumor lung or frozen PBMC; it was then sequenced unsorted. Each TCR cDNA molecule carried a unique molecular identifier. One entry per CDR3 protein results from TCRdb running MiXCR on the 5' RACE reads. The sample consists of roughly 36,000 distinct CDR3 sequences, approximately 6.3% of them appearing once. The source of this sequence is a male donor with early-stage non-small cell lung cancer. Source: PBMCs, taken at surgery. V usage is TRBV7-9 and J usage is TRBJ1-2; the match to TRBD1 covers 7 bases. The CDR3 DNA is TGTGCCAGCAGCTTATACGGGACAGATATTAACTATGGCTACACCTTC. Encoded protein: CASSLYGTDINYGYTF.